This TCR beta chain was identified during a study of blood T cell repertoires in COVID-19. As for the study in general: Sample material is recorded as cDNA or gDNA derived from T cells, B-cell-depleted T cells, or PBMCs.

The CDR3 loop spans 17 amino acids. Trimming removed 0 bases from V and 13 bases from J; junction bases left unmatched: 18. Germline values: CDR1 SEHNR, CDR2 FQNEAQ (reference sequence). This clone was counted once. The method was immunoSEQ multiplex PCR; TCRdb's version includes in-frame clones alone and lacks a portion of them. The sample lists about 350,000 clones, approximately 88% occurring once. Sequencing was performed on peripheral blood. This clonotype was sampled from a man younger than 40 with COVID-19, enrolled during active disease. The chain combines TRBV7-9 with TRBJ2-1; TRBD2 matches at 7 bases. CDR3 coding DNA: TGTGCCAGCAGCTTAGCGCTTGTAGCGGGCCCTCCCGCGCGTCAGTTCTTC. Protein product: CASSLALVAGPPARQFF.